This T cell receptor beta chain appears in the sequencing data of a study of technical replicates of blood from several donors. The CDR3 sequence is 14 residues long. The germline V gene has CDR1 MNHEY and CDR2 SMNVEV (reference sequence). Trimming took 8 bases from V and 3 from J, leaving 17 bases between them. Sequencing used immunoSEQ multiplex PCR; TCRdb keeps in-frame clones, though not all of them. The sample holds about 70,000 clones, 92% seen once. Material: T cells isolated from PBMCs. This sequence joins TRBV27 and TRBJ2-7; maybe TRBD1 (7 bases). The TCR comes from a human donor in good health. DNA for the CDR3: TGTGCCAGCTCATATGACAGGGAGGTCTACGAGCAGTACTTC. It yields the protein CASSYDREVYEQYF.